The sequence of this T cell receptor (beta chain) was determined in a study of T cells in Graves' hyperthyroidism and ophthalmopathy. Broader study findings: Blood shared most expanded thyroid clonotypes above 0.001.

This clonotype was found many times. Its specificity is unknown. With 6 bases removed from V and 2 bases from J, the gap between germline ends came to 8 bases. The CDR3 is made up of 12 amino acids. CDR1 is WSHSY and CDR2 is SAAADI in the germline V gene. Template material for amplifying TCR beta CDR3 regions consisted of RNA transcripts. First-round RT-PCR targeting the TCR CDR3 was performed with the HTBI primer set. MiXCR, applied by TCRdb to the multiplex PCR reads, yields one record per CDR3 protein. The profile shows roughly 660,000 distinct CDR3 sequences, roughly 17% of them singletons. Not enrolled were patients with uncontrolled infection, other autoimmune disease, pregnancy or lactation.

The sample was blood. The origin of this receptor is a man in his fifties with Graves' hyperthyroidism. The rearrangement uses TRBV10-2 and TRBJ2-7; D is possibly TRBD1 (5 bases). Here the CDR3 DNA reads TGCGCCAGCAGGCAGGGTACCTACGAGCAGTACTTC. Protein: CASRQGTYEQYF.